This T cell receptor (beta chain) comes out of a study of cytomegalovirus exposure and HLA in healthy donors. Study conclusions and caveats: It was fewer than 200 TCR beta chains that were listed as cytomegalovirus-associated. Earlier findings revealed that most TCR beta V segments proved productive either about 87% or about 30% of the time. Reported performance of the classifier showed diagnosis of cytomegalovirus status with high specificity and sensitivity. TCR beta V- and J-gene trimming was later associated with a missense DCLRE1C variant.

After removal of 7 bases from V and 0 bases from J, the junction contained 6 bases not matched to a gene. This CDR3 comprises 15 residues. Germline V lookup: CDR1 SNHLY, CDR2 FYNNEI. It was with 60 Vbeta and 13 Jbeta primers that the PCR ran. Profiled with immunoSEQ multiplex PCR; TCRdb holds only in-frame clones, not every one. The sample has around 75,000 clones. In regard to this clone: Antigen specificity is unknown.

Sequenced input: PBMCs. The chain recombines TRBV2 with TRBJ1-3, with 7 positions matching TRBD1. The clonotype comes from a man aged 45-60 years in good health and CMV-seropositive. The CDR3 sequence: CASKYRGLSGNTIYF. The CDR3 DNA reads as TGTGCCAGCAAGTACAGGGGTCTCTCTGGAAACACCATATATTTT.